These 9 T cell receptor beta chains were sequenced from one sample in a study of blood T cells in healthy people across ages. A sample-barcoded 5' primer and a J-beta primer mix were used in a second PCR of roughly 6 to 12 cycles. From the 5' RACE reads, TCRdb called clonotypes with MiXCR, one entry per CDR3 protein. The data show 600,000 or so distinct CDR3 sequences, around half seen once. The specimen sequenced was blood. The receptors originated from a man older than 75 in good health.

Here the CDR3 reads CSVVLGLAGASSTDTQYF. As DNA, the CDR3 is TGCAGCGTTGTATTGGGACTAGCGGGAGCCTCGAGCACAGATACGCAGTATTTT. This sequence joins TRBV29-1 and TRBJ2-3; TRBD2 matches at 14 bases. The CDR3 totals 18 residues. Germline V CDR1 and CDR2: SQVTM, ANQGSEA. J gave up 0 bases and V 4 bases, and 9 bases lay outside the gene matches.

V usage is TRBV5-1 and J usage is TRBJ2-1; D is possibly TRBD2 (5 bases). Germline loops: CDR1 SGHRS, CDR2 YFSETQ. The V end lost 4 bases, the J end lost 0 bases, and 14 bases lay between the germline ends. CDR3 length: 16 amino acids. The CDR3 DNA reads TGCGCCAGCAGCCCGCTGGCCGCGGGCTCCTACAATGAGCAGTTCTTC. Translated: CASSPLAAGSYNEQFF.

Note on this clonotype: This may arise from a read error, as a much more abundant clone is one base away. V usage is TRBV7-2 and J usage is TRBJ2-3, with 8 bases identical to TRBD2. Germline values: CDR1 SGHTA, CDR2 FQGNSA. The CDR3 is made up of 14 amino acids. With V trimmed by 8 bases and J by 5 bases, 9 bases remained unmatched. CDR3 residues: CASRQGLVGDTQYF. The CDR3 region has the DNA TGTGCCAGCCGTCAGGGACTAGTGGGAGATACGCAGTATTTT.

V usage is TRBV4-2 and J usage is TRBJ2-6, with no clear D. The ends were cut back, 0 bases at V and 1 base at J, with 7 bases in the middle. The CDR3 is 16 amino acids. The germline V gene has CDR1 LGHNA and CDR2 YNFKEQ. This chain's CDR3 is CASSQDRESGANVLTF. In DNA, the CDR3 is TGTGCCAGCAGCCAAGATAGGGAATCTGGGGCCAACGTCCTGACTTTC.

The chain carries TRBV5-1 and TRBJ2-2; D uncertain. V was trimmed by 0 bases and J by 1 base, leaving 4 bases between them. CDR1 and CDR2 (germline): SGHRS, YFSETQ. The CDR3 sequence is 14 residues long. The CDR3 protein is CASSLEKNTGELFF. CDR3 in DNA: TGCGCCAGCAGCTTGGAAAAGAACACCGGGGAGCTGTTTTTT.

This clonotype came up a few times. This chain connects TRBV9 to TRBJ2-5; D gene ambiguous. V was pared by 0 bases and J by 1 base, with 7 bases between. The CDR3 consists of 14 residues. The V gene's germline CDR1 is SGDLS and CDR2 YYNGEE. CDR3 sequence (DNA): TGTGCCAGCAGCGTAGATATGGCCCAAGAGACCCAGTACTTC. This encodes CASSVDMAQETQYF.

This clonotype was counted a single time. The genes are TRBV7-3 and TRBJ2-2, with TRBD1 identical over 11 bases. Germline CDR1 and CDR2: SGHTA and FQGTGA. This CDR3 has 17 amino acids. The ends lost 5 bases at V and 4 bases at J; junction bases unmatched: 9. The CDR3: CASSRLGQGASTGELFF. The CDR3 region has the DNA TGTGCCAGCAGCCGCCTTGGACAGGGGGCGAGCACCGGGGAGCTGTTTTTT. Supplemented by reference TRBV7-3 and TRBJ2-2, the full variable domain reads GAGVSQTPSNKVTEKGKYVELRCDPISGHTALYWYRQSLGQGPEFLIYFQGTGAADDSGLPNDRFFAVRPEGSVSTLKIQRTERGDSAVYLCASSRLGQGASTGELFFGEGSRLTVL.

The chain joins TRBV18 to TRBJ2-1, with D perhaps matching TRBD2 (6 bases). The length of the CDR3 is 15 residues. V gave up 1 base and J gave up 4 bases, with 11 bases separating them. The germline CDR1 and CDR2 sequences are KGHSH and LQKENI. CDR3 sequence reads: CASSPQRAEYNEQFF. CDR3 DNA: TGTGCCAGCTCACCACAGCGGGCCGAATACAATGAGCAGTTCTTC.

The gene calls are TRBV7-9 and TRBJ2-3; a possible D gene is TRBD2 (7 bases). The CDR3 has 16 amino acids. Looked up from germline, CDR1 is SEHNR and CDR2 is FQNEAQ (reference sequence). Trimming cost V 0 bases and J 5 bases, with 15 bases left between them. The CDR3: CASSLAGGEIGDTQYF. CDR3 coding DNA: TGTGCCAGCAGCTTAGCAGGGGGGGAGATTGGAGATACGCAGTATTTT.